Described below is a single TCR beta chain sequence and its context. The CDR3 runs 15 residues. Per germline, CDR1 KGHSY and CDR2 FQNENV. V dropped 0 bases and J dropped 4 bases, with 10 bases sitting between them. Repertoires were generated with immunoSEQ multiplex PCR, while TCRdb's copy carries only in-frame clones and drops some. The table records 200,000 to 250,000 clones, 82% of them present only once. This sample is part of a study of blood T cell repertoires in COVID-19. This TCR was sampled from a woman older than 75 with COVID-19, enrolled during active disease. The chain is built from TRBV16 and TRBJ1-3; no clear D. Sample: peripheral blood. The CDR3 loop is CASSQSIGVGNTIYF. The CDR3 bases are TGTGCCAGCAGCCAATCGATTGGAGTCGGAAACACCATATATTTT.